This TCR beta chain came from a study of cytotoxic CD8 clonotypes in ibrutinib-treated CLL. As for the study in general: Sequencing produced an average of about 260,000 productive templates and roughly 89,000 productive rearrangements per sample.

TCRdb keeps only in-frame clones here, not all; method: immunoSEQ multiplex PCR. The data show around 130,000 clones, with around 84% seen just once and 2.5% to 3.5% held by the top ten. The CDR3 extends over 13 amino acids. The V gene lost 0 bases and the J gene lost 4 bases, with 6 bases spanning the gap. Study-level results: Higher clonality was seen at ibrutinib response and a return toward baseline at progression.

Of note for this clone: Its antigen is undetermined.

The sample consisted of PBMCs, taken after 24 months of ibrutinib treatment. This clonotype was sampled from a human donor with chronic lymphocytic leukemia. The chain combines TRBV23-1 with TRBJ1-1, with D possibly being TRBD1 (5 bases). TRBV23-1 qualifies as an ORF whose function is uncertain. The chain's CDR3 is CASSQSGGTEAFF. The CDR3 DNA reads TGCGCCAGCAGTCAATCGGGGGGCACTGAAGCTTTCTTT.